This record looks at one T cell receptor (beta chain) sequence and its context. The germline V gene has CDR1 SGHTA and CDR2 FQGNSA. V gave up 4 bases and J gave up 7 bases; unmatched junction bases: 4. This CDR3 comprises 13 residues. This entry comes from a study of blood T cell repertoires in COVID-19. Study summary: PBMCs, B-cell-depleted T cells, or T cells provided the cDNA or gDNA that made up the material.

Original analysis: Estimated nucleated cell counts came from reference gene primer amplification. Assay: immunoSEQ multiplex PCR; the TCRdb copy retains only in-frame clones and omits some. Clone size and the V and J calls come from that table; the DNA yielded D and trimming. The repertoire holds tens of thousands of clones, with about four fifths as singletons. The V gene is TRBV7-2, the J gene TRBJ1-2, with 9 bases lining up with TRBD1. This clonotype was obtained from a woman of 80 years or more with active or convalescent COVID-19. The sample comprised peripheral blood. The CDR3 spells CASSSTGGFGYTF. CDR3 sequence (DNA): TGTGCCAGCAGCTCTACAGGGGGCTTTGGCTACACCTTC.